Below are 23 T cell receptor beta chains sequenced from a single sample in a study of shared clonotypes between healthy human individuals. Sequencing used immunoSEQ multiplex PCR; TCRdb keeps in-frame clones, though not all of them. This table has about 680,000 clones, around 92% appearing once. As defined, naive CD8 cells were CD45RO-negative and positively selected for CCR7, with terminally differentiated effector memory CD45RA+ cells excluded. The sequenced material came from naive CD8+ T cells sorted from blood. The receptors were gathered from a young man in good health.

The chain couples TRBV6-5 to TRBJ2-3, with 12 bases fitting TRBD2. This CDR3 comprises 16 residues. In germline, CDR1 is MNHEY, CDR2 SVGAGI. Trimming cost V 2 bases and J 4 bases; bases outside gene matches: 4. CDR3 protein: CASSYPTSGGADTQYF. The DNA of the CDR3 is TGTGCCAGCAGTTACCCGACTAGCGGGGGAGCAGATACGCAGTATTTT.

A remark on this clone: The sample carries other DNA sequences with the same CDR3. The rearrangement uses TRBV29-1 and TRBJ2-1; no definite D call. Trimming removed 5 bases at V and 1 base at J, with 3 bases between. This CDR3 contains 11 residues. Germline CDR1 is SQVTM and CDR2 is ANQGSEA. CDR3 nucleotide sequence: TGCAGCGTTTCTTCCTACAATGAGCAGTTCTTC. Its protein is CSVSSYNEQFF.

This clone showed up just a few times. The J gene is TRBJ2-3, the V gene TRBV27; 11 positions agree with TRBD2. The germline V gene encodes CDR1 MNHEY and CDR2 SMNVEV (reference sequence). The junction had 0 bases not matched to a gene; V was cut back by 2 bases and J by 5 bases. The CDR3 is 14 amino acids. The CDR3 reads CASSLGLAGDTQYF. As DNA, the CDR3 is TGTGCCAGCAGTTTAGGACTAGCGGGAGATACGCAGTATTTT.

The V and J genes are TRBV27 and TRBJ2-2, with 8 bases aligning to TRBD2. From germline, CDR1 is MNHEY and CDR2 SMNVEV (reference sequence). This CDR3 has 15 amino acids. Unmatched junction bases numbered 10, after V lost 7 bases and J lost 6 bases. CDR3 sequence reads: CASNGRDHESGELFF. CDR3 nucleotide sequence: TGTGCCAGCAACGGGAGGGACCATGAATCCGGGGAGCTGTTTTTT.

On this clone: Within the sample, other DNA sequences also encode this same CDR3. V and J are TRBV28 and TRBJ2-7; no clear D gene. Trimming shortened V by 2 bases and J by 0 bases, and 8 bases separated the two germline ends. The CDR3 has 14 amino acids. Looked up from germline, CDR1 is MDHEN and CDR2 is SYDVKM. The DNA for the CDR3 is TGTGCCAGCAGTTTAGGCGGTAGCTCCTACGAGCAGTACTTC. Protein product: CASSLGGSSYEQYF.

The genes are TRBV11-2 and TRBJ2-1, with D possibly matching TRBD2 (6 bases). Germline assignment: CDR1 SGHAT and CDR2 FQNNGV. The V and J ends lost 5 bases and 1 base respectively, with 18 bases between them. The CDR3 runs to 17 residues. The CDR3 DNA reads TGTGCCAGCAGCCCATTGGGCGGGGCTAGATCCTACAATGAGCAGTTCTTC. Translated, it gives CASSPLGGARSYNEQFF.

This clone occurred once. The J gene is TRBJ2-1, the V gene TRBV4-1; 10 nucleotides match TRBD1. This CDR3 region has 16 residues. V was pared by 0 bases and J by 7 bases, with 6 bases of the junction left unmatched. CDR1 is MGHRA and CDR2 is YSYEKL in the germline V gene. CDR3 DNA: TGCGCCAGCAGCCAAGAAGGGGTGGGACAGGGGAATGAGCAGTTCTTC. Its protein product is CASSQEGVGQGNEQFF.

V gene TRBV19 combines with J gene TRBJ2-4; no clear D gene. CDR1 and CDR2 (germline): LNHDA, SQIVND (reference sequence). The V and J ends lost 10 bases and 0 bases respectively, with 16 bases between them. This CDR3 is 15 amino acids long. The CDR3 sequence is CATSVQVLAKNIQYF. As DNA, the CDR3 is TGTGCCACCTCGGTCCAGGTCCTAGCCAAAAACATTCAGTACTTC.

On this clone: Sequence at one end of the junction differs from germline and may be a read error. The chain recombines TRBV7-7 with TRBJ2-5, with D unresolved. The CDR3 loop spans 12 amino acids. Germline V gives CDR1 SSHAT, CDR2 FNYEAQ (reference sequence). The CDR3 DNA is TGTGCTAGCAGCTCCGGTCAAGAGACCCAGTACTTC. Translating gives CASSSGQETQYF.

This chain connects TRBV7-2 to TRBJ2-1; D possibly corresponds to TRBD2 (6 bases). CDR1 is SGHTA and CDR2 is FQGNSA in the germline V gene. The CDR3 extends over 13 amino acids. The V end lost 3 bases, the J end lost 6 bases, and 9 bases lay between the germline ends. The CDR3 spells CASSFGGTNEQFF. CDR3 nucleotides: TGTGCCAGCAGCTTTGGGGGGACCAATGAGCAGTTCTTC.

The rearrangement uses TRBV7-9 and TRBJ2-1; TRBD1 aligns across 9 bases. The CDR3 length is 16 residues. Germline lookup yields CDR1 SEHNR and CDR2 FQNEAQ (reference sequence). The ends lost 4 bases at V and 6 bases at J; junction bases unmatched: 10. The DNA for the CDR3 is TGTGCCAGCAGCTCGTCCCCACAGGGGGCGGCCAATGAGCAGTTCTTC. Protein product: CASSSSPQGAANEQFF. Based on the CDR3 plus reference TRBV7-9 and TRBJ2-1, the full variable domain is DTGVSQNPRHKITKRGQNVTFRCDPISEHNRLYWYRQTLGQGPEFLTYFQNEAQLEKSRLLSDRFSAERPKGSFSTLEIQRTEQGDSAMYLCASSSSPQGAANEQFFGPGTRLTVL.

This clone was seen a handful of times. This chain joins TRBV7-3 and TRBJ2-2, with a possible D match to TRBD1 (5 bases). V was pared by 5 bases and J by 2 bases, with 9 bases between. The CDR3 consists of 14 residues. The germline V gene has CDR1 SGHTA and CDR2 FQGTGA. The CDR3 region has the DNA TGTGCCAGCAGCCAGGGATTAAACACCGGGGAGCTGTTTTTT. Amino acid sequence: CASSQGLNTGELFF.

The J gene is TRBJ2-7, the V gene TRBV29-1; 11 bases match TRBD2. The germline gives CDR1 SQVTM, CDR2 ANQGSEA. Unmatched junction bases numbered 1, after V lost 4 bases and J lost 2 bases. The CDR3 length is 13 residues. The CDR3 region is CSVASGGTYEQYF. The CDR3 DNA is TGCAGCGTTGCTAGCGGGGGGACCTACGAGCAGTACTTC.

This clone was seen a handful of times. The rearrangement links TRBV28 to TRBJ1-5, with D possibly matching TRBD1 (6 bases). Trimming shortened V by 7 bases and J by 4 bases, and 14 bases separated the two germline ends. The germline V gene has CDR1 MDHEN and CDR2 SYDVKM. This CDR3 contains 14 residues. CDR3 bases: TGTGCCAGCACCCAACAGGGAGGAAATCAGCCCCAGCATTTT. Amino acids: CASTQQGGNQPQHF.

The chain carries TRBV7-9 and TRBJ2-7; D is unresolved. The CDR3 extends over 15 amino acids. Germline loops: CDR1 SEHNR, CDR2 FQNEAQ (reference sequence). Trimming removed 5 bases at V and 0 bases at J, with 14 bases between. The CDR3 region has the DNA TGTGCCAGCAGCGAAATCGGGCAGAGCTCCTACGAGCAGTACTTC. It encodes CASSEIGQSSYEQYF. Combining the CDR3 with reference TRBV7-9 and TRBJ2-7 gives the whole variable domain DTGVSQNPRHKITKRGQNVTFRCDPISEHNRLYWYRQTLGQGPEFLTYFQNEAQLEKSRLLSDRFSAERPKGSFSTLEIQRTEQGDSAMYLCASSEIGQSSYEQYFGPGTRLTVT.

The chain has TRBV5-5 and TRBJ2-7, with a weak D call TRBD2 (6 bases). Trimming left V 0 bases short and J 4 bases short, with 14 bases between. The CDR3 spans 15 residues. Germline CDR1 reads SGHKS; CDR2 reads YYEKEE (reference sequence). CDR3 region: CASSLAGTLRYEQYF. For the CDR3, the DNA is TGTGCCAGCAGCTTGGCCGGGACTCTTAGGTACGAGCAGTACTTC.

Regarding this clone: It differs at one base from a far larger clone, so likely a read error. Other DNA sequences in this specimen translate into the identical CDR3. The chain recombines TRBV19 with TRBJ2-7; 11 nucleotides match TRBD1. The ends lost 4 bases at V and 3 bases at J; junction bases unmatched: 2. The CDR3 is made up of 14 amino acids. Germline V lookup: CDR1 LNHDA, CDR2 SQIVND (reference sequence). CDR3: CASSTGTGGYEQYF. For the CDR3, the DNA is TGTGCCAGTAGTACCGGGACAGGGGGCTACGAGCAGTACTTC.

The table lists this clone with a few counts. This chain connects TRBV2 to TRBJ1-4; 10 bases match TRBD1. This CDR3 has 14 amino acids. Germline V gene sequence: CDR1 SNHLY, CDR2 FYNNEI. V dropped 6 bases and J dropped 6; count of bases not matched to a gene: 4. The CDR3 DNA reads TGTGCCAGCAGGCCGGGACAGGGGTATGAAAAACTGTTTTTT. Translating gives CASRPGQGYEKLFF.

This sequence joins TRBV2 and TRBJ2-1; D remains unclear. Germline-derived CDR1 and CDR2 are SNHLY and FYNNEI. This CDR3 contains 10 residues. Trimming pared 2 bases from V and 10 bases from J, leaving 3 bases between. The CDR3 reads CASSEFEQFF. In DNA form, the CDR3 reads TGTGCCAGCAGTGAATTCGAGCAGTTCTTC. Drawing the rest from reference TRBV2 and TRBJ2-1, the complete variable domain is EPEVTQTPSHQVTQMGQEVILRCVPISNHLYFYWYRQILGQKVEFLVSFYNNEISEKSEIFDDQFSVERPDGSNFTLKIRSTKLEDSAMYFCASSEFEQFFGPGTRLTVL.

J is TRBJ2-7 and V is TRBV9; 7 bases align to TRBD2. The ends lost 3 bases at V and 0 bases at J; junction bases unmatched: 6. The CDR3 runs 15 residues. Germline CDR1 reads SGDLS; CDR2 reads YYNGEE. CDR3 sequence: CASSGLADSSYEQYF. The CDR3 DNA reads TGTGCCAGCAGCGGTCTAGCGGATTCCTCCTACGAGCAGTACTTC.

CDR3 protein: CSASLSDEQFF. The CDR3 nucleotides are TGCAGTGCTTCCTTAAGCGATGAGCAGTTCTTC. The chain links TRBV20-1 to TRBJ2-1; D ambiguous. This CDR3 contains 11 residues. Germline V gene lookup returns CDR1 DFQATT and CDR2 SNEGSKA (reference sequence). Trimming removed 5 bases from V and 8 bases from J, with 10 bases in between.

This chain joins TRBV5-1 and TRBJ2-3; TRBD2 aligns across 8 bases. With V trimmed by 0 bases and J by 4 bases, 22 bases remained unmatched. CDR1 SGHRS and CDR2 YFSETQ come from the germline V gene. The CDR3 contains 21 residues. CDR3 amino acids: CASSLAKNTPGGPGGADTQYF. The CDR3 nucleotides read TGCGCCAGCAGCTTGGCCAAGAACACCCCCGGGGGCCCGGGAGGGGCAGATACGCAGTATTTT. The full variable domain, its missing parts supplied by reference TRBV5-1 and TRBJ2-3, is KAGVTQTPRYLIKTRGQQVTLSCSPISGHRSVSWYQQTPGQGLQFLFEYFSETQRNKGNFPGRFSGRQFSNSRSEMNVSTLELGDSALYLCASSLAKNTPGGPGGADTQYFGPGTRLTVL.

This clone was seen only once. The chain couples TRBV5-5 to TRBJ2-7, with 7 bases fitting TRBD2. There are 12 residues in the CDR3. Unmatched junction bases numbered 2, after V lost 6 bases and J lost 2 bases. Germline V gives CDR1 SGHKS, CDR2 YYEKEE (reference sequence). The CDR3 sequence: CASTSGAYEQYF. CDR3 DNA sequence: TGTGCCAGCACCAGCGGGGCCTACGAGCAGTACTTC.